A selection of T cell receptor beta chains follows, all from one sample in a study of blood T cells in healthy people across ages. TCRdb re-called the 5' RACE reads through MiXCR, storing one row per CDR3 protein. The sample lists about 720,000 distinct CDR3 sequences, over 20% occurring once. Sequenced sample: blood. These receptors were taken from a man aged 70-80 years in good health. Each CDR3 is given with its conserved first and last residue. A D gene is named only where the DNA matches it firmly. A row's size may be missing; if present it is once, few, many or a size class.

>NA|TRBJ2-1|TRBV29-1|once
CSVIYIGGVYNEQFF
TGCAGCGTTATCTATATTGGGGGAGTCTACAATGAGCAGTTCTTC
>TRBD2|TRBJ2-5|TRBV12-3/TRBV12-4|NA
CASSLAPTSRETQYF
TGTGCCAGCAGTTTAGCGCCGACTAGCAGAGAGACCCAGTACTTC
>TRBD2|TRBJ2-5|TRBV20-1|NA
CSASVAGVQETQYF
TGCAGCGCTAGCGTAGCGGGAGTCCAAGAGACCCAGTACTTC
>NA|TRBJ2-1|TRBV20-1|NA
CSAPAPIYNEQFF
TGCAGTGCACCCGCCCCGATATACAATGAGCAGTTCTTC
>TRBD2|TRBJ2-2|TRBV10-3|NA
CAIKTSGGNTGELFF
TGTGCCATTAAGACTAGCGGAGGGAACACCGGGGAGCTGTTTTTT
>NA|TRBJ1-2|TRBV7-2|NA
CASSPGTAYGHTF
TGTGCCAGCAGCCCTGGAACAGCCTATGGCCACACCTTC
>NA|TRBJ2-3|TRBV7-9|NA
CASVSGGARVGTDTQYF
TGTGCCAGCGTTAGCGGAGGGGCAAGGGTCGGCACAGATACGCAGTATTTT
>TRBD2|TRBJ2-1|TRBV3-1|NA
CASSQVGALAGVREQFF
TGTGCCAGCAGCCAAGTTGGAGCGCTAGCGGGAGTACGTGAGCAGTTCTTC
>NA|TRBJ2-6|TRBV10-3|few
CAISESGLSGANVLTF
TGTGCCATCAGTGAGTCCGGTCTCTCTGGGGCCAACGTCCTGACTTTC
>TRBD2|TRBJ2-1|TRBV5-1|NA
CASSSRLAGFVFNEQFF
TGCGCCAGCAGCTCTAGACTAGCGGGCTTCGTATTCAATGAGCAGTTCTTC
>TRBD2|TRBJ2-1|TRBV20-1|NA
CSAIVLRGDEQFF
TGCAGTGCTATAGTGCTCCGGGGGGATGAGCAGTTCTTC
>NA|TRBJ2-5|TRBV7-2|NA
CASSRWGGGSLETQYF
TGTGCCAGCAGCCGCTGGGGCGGAGGGAGTCTAGAGACCCAGTACTTC
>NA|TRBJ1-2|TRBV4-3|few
CASSQSGAGRTGYTF
TGCGCCAGCAGCCAATCGGGGGCAGGGAGGACTGGCTACACCTTC
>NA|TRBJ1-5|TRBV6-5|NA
CAGSQGVRQPQHF
TGTGCCGGCAGTCAGGGAGTACGACAGCCCCAGCATTTT
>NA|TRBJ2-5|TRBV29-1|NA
CSVVSGSRGETQYF
TGCAGCGTTGTATCCGGGAGTAGAGGAGAGACCCAGTACTTC
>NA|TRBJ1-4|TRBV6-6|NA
CASSYGTGNEKLVF
TGTGCCAGCAGTTACGGAACAGGGAATGAAAAACTGGTTTTT
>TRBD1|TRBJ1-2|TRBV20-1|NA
CSARGGQGARYGYTF
TGCAGTGCTAGGGGGGGACAGGGGGCACGCTATGGCTACACCTTC
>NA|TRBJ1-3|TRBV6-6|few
CASSPRAQENTIYF
TGTGCCAGCAGTCCCCGGGCCCAGGAGAACACCATATATTTT
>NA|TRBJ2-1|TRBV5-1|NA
CASSARPNSYNEQFF
TGCGCCAGCAGCGCCCGACCAAACTCCTACAATGAGCAGTTCTTC
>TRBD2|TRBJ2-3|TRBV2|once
CASSEDGTTTDTQYF
TGTGCCAGCAGTGAAGATGGGACTACCACAGATACGCAGTATTTT
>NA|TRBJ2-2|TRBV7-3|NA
CASSPGDAGELFF
TGTGCCAGCAGCCCTGGCGACGCCGGGGAGCTGTTTTTT
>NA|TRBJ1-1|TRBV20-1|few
CSARDTGLPNTEAFF
TGCAGTGCTAGAGATACGGGCCTACCTAACACTGAAGCTTTCTTT
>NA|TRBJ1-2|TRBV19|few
CASSSRYYGYTF
TGTGCCAGTAGTAGTAGGTACTATGGCTACACCTTC
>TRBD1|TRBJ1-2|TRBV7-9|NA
CASSLSKGAYGYTF
TGTGCCAGCAGCTTATCAAAGGGGGCATATGGCTACACCTTC
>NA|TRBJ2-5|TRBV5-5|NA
CASSPTRRETQYF
TGTGCCAGCAGTCCTACGAGGAGGGAGACCCAGTACTTC
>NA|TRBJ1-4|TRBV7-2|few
CASSLVPSQNEKLFF
TGTGCCAGCAGCTTAGTCCCGAGCCAGAATGAAAAACTGTTTTTT